The rows below give T cell receptor beta chains drawn from one sample of a study of cytomegalovirus exposure and HLA in healthy donors. TCRdb's table, derived via immunoSEQ multiplex PCR, lists solely in-frame clones and lacks some. The data hold tens of thousands of clones, with nearly 80% observed a single time. Sequencing input: PBMCs. These receptors all come from a female donor in good health and CMV-seronegative. Both conserved end residues are part of each CDR3. Each record gives: D gene, clone size, V gene, J gene, CDR3 protein, CDR3 DNA. D genes are given only for firm matches. Clone sizes are given selectively: once, few, many, or a class where the clone is expanded.

D: TRBD1; size: NA; V: TRBV27; J: TRBJ1-1; CDR3: CASSLSGQGDAFF; DNA: TGTGCCAGCAGTTTATCGGGACAGGGCGACGCTTTCTTT
D: TRBD1; size: NA; V: TRBV7-8; J: TRBJ1-4; CDR3: CASSSGTGFGKLFF; DNA: TGTGCCAGCAGCTCCGGGACAGGGTTCGGCAAACTGTTTTTT
D: NA; size: NA; V: TRBV7-3; J: TRBJ1-1; CDR3: CASSLSLNTEAFF; DNA: TGTGCCAGCAGCTTATCTCTGAACACTGAAGCTTTCTTT
D: NA; size: NA; V: TRBV7-7; J: TRBJ2-1; CDR3: CASSPINGRQAKCISYNEQFF; DNA: TGTGCTAGCAGCCCCATCAATGGGCGTCAAGCCAAGTGTATCTCCTACAATGAGCAGTTCTTC
D: TRBD2; size: few; V: TRBV27; J: TRBJ2-2; CDR3: CASSLSGRGWGTGELFF; DNA: TGTGCCAGCAGTTTATCGGGGCGGGGGTGGGGCACCGGGGAGCTGTTTTTT
D: NA; size: NA; V: TRBV28; J: TRBJ1-5; CDR3: CASSFSGNQPQHF; DNA: TGTGCCAGCAGTTTTTCGGGCAATCAGCCCCAGCATTTT
D: NA; size: NA; V: TRBV5-1; J: TRBJ2-7; CDR3: CASSLVSGSSYEQYF; DNA: TGCGCCAGCAGCTTGGTAAGCGGAAGCTCCTACGAGCAGTACTTC
D: TRBD2; size: NA; V: TRBV19; J: TRBJ2-7; CDR3: CASSKAGLAPDGYEQYF; DNA: TGTGCCAGTAGTAAAGCGGGACTAGCGCCAGATGGGTACGAGCAGTACTTC
D: NA; size: NA; V: TRBV28; J: TRBJ1-2; CDR3: CASSLQQDGYTF; DNA: TGTGCCAGCAGTTTGCAACAGGACGGCTACACCTTC
D: TRBD2; size: few; V: TRBV6-6; J: TRBJ2-5; CDR3: CAAERGGPQETQYF; DNA: TGTGCCGCCGAACGGGGGGGGCCTCAAGAGACCCAGTACTTC
D: NA; size: NA; V: TRBV10-3; J: TRBJ2-7; CDR3: CAIRDVNKGRGEQYF; DNA: TGTGCCATCAGGGACGTCAACAAGGGGCGCGGCGAGCAGTACTTC
D: TRBD1; size: NA; V: TRBV19; J: TRBJ2-5; CDR3: CASSGGPGQGVWETQYF; DNA: TGTGCCAGTAGTGGGGGGCCGGGACAGGGAGTCTGGGAGACCCAGTACTTC
D: NA; size: NA; V: TRBV28; J: TRBJ1-1; CDR3: CASSSRLGGKNTEAFF; DNA: TGTGCCAGCAGTTCGCGACTGGGGGGGAAGAACACTGAAGCTTTCTTT
D: TRBD1; size: once; V: TRBV19; J: TRBJ2-1; CDR3: CASTHRGTYNEQFF; DNA: TGTGCCAGTACCCACAGGGGAACCTACAATGAGCAGTTCTTC
D: NA; size: few; V: TRBV6-6; J: TRBJ1-4; CDR3: CASRRQVEKLFF; DNA: TGTGCCAGCAGGCGACAGGTGGAAAAACTGTTTTTT
D: TRBD2; size: NA; V: TRBV7-7; J: TRBJ2-1; CDR3: CASSLMGGAGDNEQFF; DNA: TGTGCTAGCAGCTTAATGGGGGGAGCGGGAGACAATGAGCAGTTCTTC